This T cell receptor (beta chain) was profiled in a study of T cell responses to AZD1222 COVID-19 vaccine. Points from the study as a whole: In a largely white British group with more females than males, clonal diversity was possibly underestimated. In all cases, repertoires were sampled only after the peak T cell response. Two AZD1222 doses significantly raised spike-specific TCR breadth and depth over controls.

Turning to this clone: No antigen is known for it.

This table comes from immunoSEQ multiplex PCR, and its TCRdb copy is limited to in-frame clones, with some not included. The sample shows over 45,000 clones, 89% of them seen only once. J lost 4 bases, V lost 5 bases, and 10 bases had no gene match. Per germline, CDR1 GTSNPN and CDR2 SVGIG (reference sequence). The CDR3 is made up of 15 amino acids. This TCR derives from an adult in good health. The chain combines TRBV30 with TRBJ2-3, with TRBD1 matching 9 bases. Sequences were derived from peripheral blood, sampled on day 0 of AZD1222 vaccination. CDR3 in DNA: TGTGCCTGGTCGATGACGGGACAGGGACCAGATACGCAGTATTTT. Its protein product is CAWSMTGQGPDTQYF.